Following are 26 T cell receptor beta chains from one sample sequenced in a study of response to subunit inactivated influenza vaccine. TCRdb ran MiXCR on the RT-PCR reads and lists one entry per CDR3 protein. The table lists hundreds of thousands of distinct CDR3 sequences, approximately 10% of them singletons. The source material was PBMCs from blood, sampled on the day of vaccination. The receptors originated from a man between 45 and 60 years old who received an inactivated influenza vaccine.

The chain combines TRBV6-5 with TRBJ2-5; 10 nucleotides match TRBD1. Germline CDR1 MNHEY, CDR2 SVGAGI. This CDR3 is 15 amino acids long. The V segment lost 2 bases and the J segment 5 bases; nucleotides outside the gene matches: 5. CDR3 protein: CASSYQDRGSETQYF. In DNA form, the CDR3 reads TGTGCCAGCAGTTACCAGGACAGGGGGTCGGAGACCCAGTACTTC.

This sequence joins TRBV10-3 and TRBJ2-7; a possible D gene is TRBD1 (6 bases). CDR1 and CDR2 (germline): ENHRY, SYGVKD. The CDR3 contains 12 residues. Trimming removed 9 bases from V and 5 bases from J, with 14 bases in between. CDR3 coding DNA: TGTGCCATTGGGGGCAGGGTCCACGAGCAGTACTTC. It yields the protein CAIGGRVHEQYF.

V and J are TRBV20-1 and TRBJ1-5; TRBD1 matches at 11 bases. The CDR3 has 15 residues. Per germline, CDR1 DFQATT and CDR2 SNEGSKA (reference sequence). Trimming removed 0 bases from V and 6 bases from J; junction bases left unmatched: 4. CDR3 nucleotide sequence: TGCAGTGCTAGAGACGGGACAGGGGGACGTCAGCCCCAGCATTTT. Amino acids: CSARDGTGGRQPQHF.

The rearrangement uses TRBV5-5 and TRBJ1-2, with D possibly being TRBD1 (5 bases). The V gene lost 0 bases and the J gene lost 7 bases, with 16 bases spanning the gap. The CDR3 contains 15 residues. The germline CDR1 and CDR2 sequences are SGHKS and YYEKEE (reference sequence). DNA of the CDR3: TGTGCCAGCAGCTTGGGAGGGGAAGAACTTCGTGGCTACACCTTC. Translated: CASSLGGEELRGYTF.

The chain combines TRBV7-9 with TRBJ2-3; 10 bases align to TRBD2. Per germline, CDR1 SEHNR and CDR2 FQNEAQ (reference sequence). J was trimmed by 4 bases and V by 8 bases; bases with no gene match: 12. The CDR3 loop spans 16 amino acids. As DNA, the CDR3 is TGTGCCAGCCGCGCACGGGCTAGCGGGGGATCAGATACGCAGTATTTT. Protein: CASRARASGGSDTQYF.

The chain uses TRBV18 and TRBJ1-4; TRBD1 aligns across 7 bases. The CDR3 totals 15 residues. The germline V gene has CDR1 KGHSH and CDR2 LQKENI. The trim removed 1 base at V and 7 bases at J, leaving 6 bases unmatched. CDR3 in amino acids: CASSPRDSLGEKLFF. CDR3 coding DNA: TGTGCCAGCTCACCACGGGACAGCCTAGGTGAAAAACTGTTTTTT.

This clonotype has a handful of counts. This sequence joins TRBV7-9 and TRBJ2-3, with no clear D. Looked up from germline, CDR1 is SEHNR and CDR2 is FQNEAQ (reference sequence). The CDR3 sequence is 12 residues long. V was pared by 5 bases and J by 6 bases, with 9 bases between. The CDR3 region is CASSDLGDTQYF. CDR3 coding DNA: TGTGCCAGCAGCGACCTAGGGGATACGCAGTATTTT.

Of note for this clonotype: At one of its ends the junction is not consistent with the germline gene, which may arise from a read error. The chain couples TRBV5-8 to TRBJ1-2, with D perhaps matching TRBD1 (5 bases). The CDR3 is 13 amino acids. Germline-derived CDR1 and CDR2 are SGHTS and YDEGEE. Here the CDR3 reads CASSTTGTPKGPF. CDR3 bases: TGTGCCAGCAGCACAACCGGGACGCCAAAGGGACCCTTC.

The J gene is TRBJ2-2, the V gene TRBV5-1; TRBD1 agrees at 7 bases. The J segment lost 4 bases and the V segment lost 4 bases, leaving 10 bases of the junction unmatched. Germline CDR1 SGHRS, CDR2 YFSETQ. The CDR3 loop spans 16 amino acids. CDR3 sequence: CASSMTGIGVTGELFF. In DNA form, the CDR3 reads TGCGCCAGCAGCATGACAGGGATAGGGGTCACCGGGGAGCTGTTTTTT.

The rearrangement links TRBV14 to TRBJ2-1; D might be TRBD2 (5 bases). Trimming took off 4 bases at V and 2 bases at J, with 9 bases between the two ends. CDR1 and CDR2 (germline): SGHDN, FVKESK. The CDR3 covers 14 residues. CDR3 DNA sequence: TGTGCCAGCAGCCCCGGACTTCCCTACAATGAGCAGTTCTTC. This gives the protein CASSPGLPYNEQFF.

The chain uses TRBV29-1 and TRBJ2-4; 8 nucleotides match TRBD1. Germline CDR1 and CDR2: SQVTM and ANQGSEA. This CDR3 comprises 12 residues. The junction had 5 bases not matched to a gene; V was cut back by 7 bases and J by 6 bases. CDR3 DNA: TGCAGCGCTGGACAGGGTATAAACATTCAGTACTTC. Amino acids: CSAGQGINIQYF.

This clonotype was counted at least ten times. The chain carries TRBV20-1 and TRBJ1-1, with 8 bases that match TRBD1. Germline V lookup: CDR1 DFQATT, CDR2 SNEGSKA (reference sequence). The trim removed 2 bases at V and 6 bases at J, leaving 11 bases unmatched. The CDR3 runs 15 residues. CDR3 coding DNA: TGCAGTGCTAGAACTAAAGGGGACAGGTATTCTGAAGCTTTCTTT. It encodes CSARTKGDRYSEAFF.

J is TRBJ2-7 and V is TRBV27, with D possibly being TRBD1 (6 bases). Trimming left V 7 bases short and J 6 bases short, with 16 bases between. Germline CDR1 reads MNHEY; CDR2 reads SMNVEV (reference sequence). This CDR3 comprises 13 residues. DNA of the CDR3: TGTGCCAGCAAACGGTCAGGGGCCCGCGAGCAGTACTTC. As protein: CASKRSGAREQYF.

CDR3 sequence reads: CATSDGGGRIQYF. CDR3 bases: TGTGCCACCAGTGACGGAGGGGGGCGAATTCAGTACTTC. The V call is TRBV24-1, the J call TRBJ2-4, with D tentatively TRBD1 or TRBD2 (6 bases each). Trimming removed 4 bases at V and 10 bases at J, with 13 bases between. The CDR3 consists of 13 residues. Germline CDR1 and CDR2: KGHDR and SFDVKD.

This clonotype was detected a few times. This chain connects TRBV5-6 to TRBJ2-1, with D uncertain. The germline V gene encodes CDR1 SGHDT and CDR2 YYEEEE. The CDR3 spans 16 residues. V dropped 1 base and J dropped 0 bases, with 11 bases sitting between them. CDR3 in amino acids: CASSLPGRSSYNEQFF. The CDR3 DNA reads TGTGCCAGCAGCTTGCCGGGCAGGAGCTCCTACAATGAGCAGTTCTTC.

This clonotype was found once. A much larger clone sits a single nucleotide away, making a read error possible. The V call is TRBV12-3 or TRBV12-4, the J call TRBJ2-5, with D maybe TRBD1 (6 bases). This CDR3 is built from 14 residues. The CDR3 here is CASSLGAEQESQYF. In DNA, the CDR3 is TGTGCCAGCAGTTTGGGGGCAGAACAAGAGTCCCAGTACTTC.

The chain carries TRBV19 and TRBJ2-4, with D perhaps matching TRBD1 (6 bases). Germline CDR1 is LNHDA and CDR2 is SQIVND (reference sequence). The V end was cut by 3 bases, the J end by 2 bases, with 11 bases between. The CDR3 has 15 amino acids. CDR3 sequence reads: CASSIGQFPKNIQYF. As DNA, the CDR3 is TGTGCCAGTAGTATCGGACAGTTTCCCAAAAACATTCAGTACTTC.

This chain joins TRBV5-6 and TRBJ2-2; D unclear. The CDR3 totals 14 residues. Trimming shortened V by 1 base and J by 6 bases, and 10 bases separated the two germline ends. The germline gives CDR1 SGHDT, CDR2 YYEEEE. CDR3 DNA sequence: TGTGCCAGCAGCTTGTTATTGAGGTCCGGGGAGCTGTTTTTT. Residues: CASSLLLRSGELFF.

The chain employs TRBV6-2 or TRBV6-3 and TRBJ2-2; D is unresolved. Germline CDR1 and CDR2: MNHEY and SVGEGT. CDR3 length equals 14 residues. V gave up 5 bases and J gave up 2 bases, with 9 bases separating them. The CDR3 protein is CASSREVNTGELFF. In DNA, the CDR3 is TGTGCCAGCAGTAGGGAAGTAAACACCGGGGAGCTGTTTTTT.

This clonotype has at least ten counts. The chain couples TRBV15 to TRBJ2-5; no reliable D call. The germline V and J ends were trimmed by 4 bases and 0 bases, with 9 bases remaining between them. Germline CDR1 reads LNHNV; CDR2 reads YYDKDF (reference sequence). The CDR3 sequence is 14 residues long. The DNA of the CDR3 is TGTGCCACCAGCACACACCTGTACCAAGAGACCCAGTACTTC. Amino acid sequence: CATSTHLYQETQYF.

There are a few counts of this clonotype. This chain links TRBV24-1 with TRBJ2-1; TRBD1 matches 7 bases. There are 16 residues in the CDR3. From germline, CDR1 is KGHDR and CDR2 SFDVKD. With 4 bases clipped from V and 6 bases from J, the junction kept 11 bases outside the gene matches. The CDR3 nucleotides read TGTGCCACCAGTGAAGGGGGCTCGACGAGCCTCAATGAGCAGTTCTTC. Translated: CATSEGGSTSLNEQFF.

The V call is TRBV12-3 or TRBV12-4, the J call TRBJ2-1; 11 nucleotides line up with TRBD2. The junction had 7 bases not matched to a gene; V was cut back by 5 bases and J by 1 base. The CDR3 loop spans 17 amino acids. CDR3 coding DNA: TGTGCCAGCAGTGGGCTAGCGGGGGGATTATCCTACAATGAGCAGTTCTTC. This encodes CASSGLAGGLSYNEQFF.

This clonotype was counted between two and nine times. This rearrangement joins TRBV27 to TRBJ1-1; D is possibly TRBD1 (5 bases). V was clipped by 5 bases and J by 1 base, with 14 bases between them. Germline loops: CDR1 MNHEY, CDR2 SMNVEV (reference sequence). The CDR3 is made up of 15 amino acids. The CDR3 nucleotides read TGTGCCAGCAGTCTTTCAGCGGGGCAGAACACTGAAGCTTTCTTT. Protein sequence: CASSLSAGQNTEAFF.

The gene calls are TRBV7-9 and TRBJ2-7; D is unresolved. The germline V gene has CDR1 SEHNR and CDR2 FQNEAQ (reference sequence). The CDR3 extends over 12 amino acids. V was clipped by 4 bases and J by 6 bases, with 10 bases between them. CDR3 DNA: TGTGCCAGCAGCTCCTACCCCGGCGAGCAGTACTTC. It encodes CASSSYPGEQYF.

This clonotype was seen a few times. This CDR3 reads CASSLAGGNSPLHF. Written as DNA, the CDR3 is TGTGCCAGCAGCTTGGCCGGGGGCAATTCACCCCTCCACTTT. The chain carries TRBV5-5 and TRBJ1-6, with TRBD1 as a possible D gene (6 bases). Germline V gives CDR1 SGHKS, CDR2 YYEKEE (reference sequence). Trimming stripped 0 bases from V and 7 bases from J, with 8 bases between. The CDR3 loop spans 14 amino acids.

Here the CDR3 DNA reads TGTGCCAGCAGGCGCCCGGGACAGCATAATTCACCCCTCCACTTT. Its translation is CASRRPGQHNSPLHF. The chain is built from TRBV12-3 or TRBV12-4 and TRBJ1-6; 7 bases are a match to TRBD1. This CDR3 has 15 amino acids. Unmatched junction bases numbered 7, after V lost 6 bases and J lost 5 bases.